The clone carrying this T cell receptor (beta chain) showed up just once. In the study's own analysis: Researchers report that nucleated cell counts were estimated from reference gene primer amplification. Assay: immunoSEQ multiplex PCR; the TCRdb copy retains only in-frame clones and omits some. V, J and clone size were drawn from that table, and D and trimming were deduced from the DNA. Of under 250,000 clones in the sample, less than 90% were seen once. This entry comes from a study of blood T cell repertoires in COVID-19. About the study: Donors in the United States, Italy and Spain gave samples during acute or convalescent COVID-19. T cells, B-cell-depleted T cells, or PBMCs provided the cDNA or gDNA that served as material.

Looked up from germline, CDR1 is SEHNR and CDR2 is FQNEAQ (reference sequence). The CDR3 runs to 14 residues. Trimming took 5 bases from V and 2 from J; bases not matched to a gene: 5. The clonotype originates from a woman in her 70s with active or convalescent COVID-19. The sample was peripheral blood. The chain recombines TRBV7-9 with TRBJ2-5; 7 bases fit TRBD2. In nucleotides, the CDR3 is TGTGCCAGCAGCCACAGCGGGGCGCAAGAGACCCAGTACTTC. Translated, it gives CASSHSGAQETQYF.